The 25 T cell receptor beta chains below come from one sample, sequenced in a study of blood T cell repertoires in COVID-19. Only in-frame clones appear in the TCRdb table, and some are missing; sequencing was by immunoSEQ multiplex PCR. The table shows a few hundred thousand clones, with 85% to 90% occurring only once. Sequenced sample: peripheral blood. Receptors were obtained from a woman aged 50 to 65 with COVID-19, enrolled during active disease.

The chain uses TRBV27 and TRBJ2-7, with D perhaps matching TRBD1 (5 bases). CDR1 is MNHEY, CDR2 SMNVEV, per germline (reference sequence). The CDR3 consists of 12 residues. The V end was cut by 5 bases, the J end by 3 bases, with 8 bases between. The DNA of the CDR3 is TGTGCCAGCAGTGGGGCCCTCTACGAGCAGTACTTC. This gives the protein CASSGALYEQYF.

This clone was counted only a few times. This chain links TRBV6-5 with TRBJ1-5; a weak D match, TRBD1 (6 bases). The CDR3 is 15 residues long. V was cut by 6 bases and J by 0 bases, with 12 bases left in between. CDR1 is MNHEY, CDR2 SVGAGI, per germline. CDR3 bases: TGTGCCAGCAGAACGACAGGAGATAGCAATCAGCCCCAGCATTTT. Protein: CASRTTGDSNQPQHF.

The CDR3 here is CAWREGAGSTDTQYF. CDR3 nucleotides: TGTGCCTGGAGAGAGGGAGCGGGAAGCACAGATACGCAGTATTTT. This chain connects TRBV30 to TRBJ2-3; 7 positions match TRBD2. Per the germline V gene, CDR1 is GTSNPN and CDR2 is SVGIG (reference sequence). The CDR3 is 15 amino acids. Trimming cost V 3 bases and J 0 bases; bases outside gene matches: 6. Based on the CDR3 plus reference TRBV30 and TRBJ2-3, the full variable domain is SQTIHQWPATLVQPVGSPLSLECTVEGTSNPNLYWYRQAAGRGLQLLFYSVGIGQISSEVPQNLSASRPQDRQFILSSKKLLLSDSGFYLCAWREGAGSTDTQYFGPGTRLTVL.

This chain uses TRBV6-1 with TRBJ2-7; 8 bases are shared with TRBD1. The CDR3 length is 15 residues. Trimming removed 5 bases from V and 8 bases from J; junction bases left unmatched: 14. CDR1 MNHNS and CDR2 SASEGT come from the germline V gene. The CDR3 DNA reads TGTGCCAGCAGTTCTTTCGGGACAGGTCGGGACAAGCAGTACTTC. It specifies CASSSFGTGRDKQYF.

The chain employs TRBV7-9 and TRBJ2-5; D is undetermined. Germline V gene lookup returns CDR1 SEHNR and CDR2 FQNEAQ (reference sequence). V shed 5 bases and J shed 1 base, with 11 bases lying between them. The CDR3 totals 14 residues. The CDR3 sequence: CASSPQRGQETQYF. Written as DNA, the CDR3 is TGTGCCAGCAGCCCCCAGCGTGGCCAAGAGACCCAGTACTTC.

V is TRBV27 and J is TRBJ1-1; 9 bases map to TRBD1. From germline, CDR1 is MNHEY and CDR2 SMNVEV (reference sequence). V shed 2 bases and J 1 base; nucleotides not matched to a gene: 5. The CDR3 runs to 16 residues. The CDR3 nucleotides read TGTGCCAGCAGTTTACACGGACAGGGGAGGAACACTGAAGCTTTCTTT. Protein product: CASSLHGQGRNTEAFF.

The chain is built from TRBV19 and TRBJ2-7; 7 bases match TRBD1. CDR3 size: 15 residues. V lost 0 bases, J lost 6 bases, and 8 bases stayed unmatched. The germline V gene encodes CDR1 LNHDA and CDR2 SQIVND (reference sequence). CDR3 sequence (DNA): TGTGCCAGTAGTATAGAGGGACAGTTGGTGCGCGAGCAGTACTTC. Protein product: CASSIEGQLVREQYF.

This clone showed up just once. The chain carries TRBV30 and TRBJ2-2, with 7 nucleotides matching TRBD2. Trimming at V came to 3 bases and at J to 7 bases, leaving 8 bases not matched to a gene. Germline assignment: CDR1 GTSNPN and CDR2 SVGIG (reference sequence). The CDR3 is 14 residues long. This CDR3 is CAWRASGWNGELFF. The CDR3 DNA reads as TGTGCCTGGAGGGCTAGCGGTTGGAACGGGGAGCTGTTTTTT.

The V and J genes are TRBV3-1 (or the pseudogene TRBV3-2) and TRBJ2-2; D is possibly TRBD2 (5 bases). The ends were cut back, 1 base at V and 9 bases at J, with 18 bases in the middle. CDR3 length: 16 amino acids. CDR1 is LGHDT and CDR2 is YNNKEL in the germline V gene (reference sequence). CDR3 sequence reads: CASSQGGSWPGRELFF. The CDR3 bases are TGTGCCAGCAGCCAAGGTGGTTCCTGGCCGGGGAGGGAGCTGTTTTTT.

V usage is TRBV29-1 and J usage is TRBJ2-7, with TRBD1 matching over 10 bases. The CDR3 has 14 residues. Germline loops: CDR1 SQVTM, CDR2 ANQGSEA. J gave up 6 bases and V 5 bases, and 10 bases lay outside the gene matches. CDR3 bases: TGCAGCGTTCAAGGGACAGGGGTATCGTTCGAGCAGTACTTC. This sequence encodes CSVQGTGVSFEQYF.

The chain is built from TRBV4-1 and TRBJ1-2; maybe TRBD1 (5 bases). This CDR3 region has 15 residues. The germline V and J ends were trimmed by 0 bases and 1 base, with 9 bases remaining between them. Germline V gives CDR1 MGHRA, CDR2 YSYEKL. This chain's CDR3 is CASSQEWTSNYGYTF. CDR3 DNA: TGCGCCAGCAGCCAAGAGTGGACAAGTAACTATGGCTACACCTTC.

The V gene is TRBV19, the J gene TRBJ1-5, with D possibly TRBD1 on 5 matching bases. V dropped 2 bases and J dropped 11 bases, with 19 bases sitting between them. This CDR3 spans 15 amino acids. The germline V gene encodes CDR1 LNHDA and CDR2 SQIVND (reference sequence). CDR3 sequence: CASSIRQTQGLSQHF. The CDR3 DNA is TGTGCCAGTAGTATACGCCAGACCCAGGGCTTGTCCCAGCATTTT.

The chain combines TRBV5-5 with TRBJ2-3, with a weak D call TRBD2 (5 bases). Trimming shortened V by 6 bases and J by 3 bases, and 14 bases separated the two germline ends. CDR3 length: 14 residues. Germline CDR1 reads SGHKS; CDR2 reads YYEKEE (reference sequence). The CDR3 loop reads CASNRFRGTDTQYF. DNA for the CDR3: TGTGCCAGCAATCGTTTCCGGGGTACAGATACGCAGTATTTT.

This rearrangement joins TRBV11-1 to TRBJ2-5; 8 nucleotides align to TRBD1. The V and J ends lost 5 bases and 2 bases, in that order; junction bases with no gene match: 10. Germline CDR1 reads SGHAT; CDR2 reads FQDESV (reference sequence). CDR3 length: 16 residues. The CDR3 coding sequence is TGTGCCAGCAGCCCTCAGGGGGCGGGCCTTCAAGAGACCCAGTACTTC. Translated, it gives CASSPQGAGLQETQYF.

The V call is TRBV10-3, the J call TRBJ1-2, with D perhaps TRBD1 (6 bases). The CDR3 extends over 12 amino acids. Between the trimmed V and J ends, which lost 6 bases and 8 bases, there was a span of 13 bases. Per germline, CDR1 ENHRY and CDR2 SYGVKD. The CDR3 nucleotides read TGTGCCATCAGGGGCCCAGGACAGGGCTACACCTTC. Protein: CAIRGPGQGYTF.

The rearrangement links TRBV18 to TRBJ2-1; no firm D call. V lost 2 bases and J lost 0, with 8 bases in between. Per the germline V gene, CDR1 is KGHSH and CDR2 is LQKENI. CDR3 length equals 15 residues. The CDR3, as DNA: TGTGCCAGCTCACCAAAAGTGAGCTCCTACAATGAGCAGTTCTTC. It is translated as CASSPKVSSYNEQFF.

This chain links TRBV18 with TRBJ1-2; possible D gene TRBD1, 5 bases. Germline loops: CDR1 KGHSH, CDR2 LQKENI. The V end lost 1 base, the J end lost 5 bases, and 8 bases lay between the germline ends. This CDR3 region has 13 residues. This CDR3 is CASSPRGEYGYTF. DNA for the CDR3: TGTGCCAGCTCACCACGGGGGGAGTATGGCTACACCTTC.

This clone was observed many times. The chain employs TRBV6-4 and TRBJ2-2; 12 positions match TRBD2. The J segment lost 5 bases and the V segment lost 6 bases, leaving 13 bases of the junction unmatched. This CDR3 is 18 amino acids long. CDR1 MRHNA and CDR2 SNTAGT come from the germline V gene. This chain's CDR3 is CASRKRPLGLAGTGELFF. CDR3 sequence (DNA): TGTGCCAGCAGAAAACGGCCATTAGGACTAGCGGGGACCGGGGAGCTGTTTTTT.

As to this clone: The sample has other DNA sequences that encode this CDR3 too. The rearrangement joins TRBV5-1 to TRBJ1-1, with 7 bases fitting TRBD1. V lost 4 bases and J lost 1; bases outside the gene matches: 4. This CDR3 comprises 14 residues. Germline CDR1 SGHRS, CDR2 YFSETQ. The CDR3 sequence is CASSPRQGNTEAFF. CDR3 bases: TGCGCCAGCAGCCCAAGACAGGGGAACACTGAAGCTTTCTTT.

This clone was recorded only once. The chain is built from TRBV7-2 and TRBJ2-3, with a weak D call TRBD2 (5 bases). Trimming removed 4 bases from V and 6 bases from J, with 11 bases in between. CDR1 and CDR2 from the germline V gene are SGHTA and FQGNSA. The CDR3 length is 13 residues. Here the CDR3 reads CASSSVSGDTQYF. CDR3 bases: TGTGCCAGCAGCTCGGTTTCGGGGGATACGCAGTATTTT.

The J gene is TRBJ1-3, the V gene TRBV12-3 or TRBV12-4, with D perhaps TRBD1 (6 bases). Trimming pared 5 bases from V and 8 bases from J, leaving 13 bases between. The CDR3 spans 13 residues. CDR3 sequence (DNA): TGTGCCAGCAGTGAACAGGGCTGGGACACCATATATTTT. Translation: CASSEQGWDTIYF.

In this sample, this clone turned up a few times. For the CDR3, the DNA is TGTGCCAGCAGTTACTCGGTAGTACGTGGCTACACCTTC. This gives the protein CASSYSVVRGYTF. The J gene is TRBJ1-2, the V gene TRBV6-2 or TRBV6-3, with D uncertain. Germline loops: CDR1 MNHEY, CDR2 SVGEGT. The germline V and J ends were trimmed by 0 bases and 7 bases, with 9 bases remaining between them. The CDR3 totals 13 residues.

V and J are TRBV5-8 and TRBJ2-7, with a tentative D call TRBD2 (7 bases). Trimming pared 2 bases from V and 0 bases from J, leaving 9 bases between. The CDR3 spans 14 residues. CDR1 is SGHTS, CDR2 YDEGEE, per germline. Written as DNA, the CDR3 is TGTGCCAGCAGCTTAAGGGGGGGCTCCTACGAGCAGTACTTC. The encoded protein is CASSLRGGSYEQYF.

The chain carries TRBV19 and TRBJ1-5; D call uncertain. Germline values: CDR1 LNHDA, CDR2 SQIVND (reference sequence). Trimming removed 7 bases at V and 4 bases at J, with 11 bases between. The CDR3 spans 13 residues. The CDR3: CASKFGRNQPQHF. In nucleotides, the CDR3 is TGTGCCAGTAAATTTGGCAGAAATCAGCCCCAGCATTTT.

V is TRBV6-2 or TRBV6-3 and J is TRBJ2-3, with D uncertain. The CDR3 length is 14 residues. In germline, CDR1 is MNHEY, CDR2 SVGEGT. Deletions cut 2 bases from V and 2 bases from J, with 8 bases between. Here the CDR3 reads CASSYAATTDTQYF. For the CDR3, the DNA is TGTGCCAGCAGTTACGCGGCAACCACAGATACGCAGTATTTT.